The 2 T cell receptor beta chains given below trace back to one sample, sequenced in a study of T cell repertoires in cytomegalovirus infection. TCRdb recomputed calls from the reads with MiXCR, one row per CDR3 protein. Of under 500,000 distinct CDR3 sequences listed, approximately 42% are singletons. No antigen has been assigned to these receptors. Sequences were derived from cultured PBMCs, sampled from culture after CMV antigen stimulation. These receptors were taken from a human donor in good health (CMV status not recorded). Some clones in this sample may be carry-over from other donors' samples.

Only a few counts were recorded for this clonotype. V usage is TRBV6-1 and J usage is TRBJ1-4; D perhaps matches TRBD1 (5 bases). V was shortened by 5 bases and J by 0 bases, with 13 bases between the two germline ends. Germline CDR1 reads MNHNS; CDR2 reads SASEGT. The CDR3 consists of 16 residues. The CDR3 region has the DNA TGTGCCAGCAGTAATGACAGAGCTGCAACTAATGAAAAACTGTTTTTT. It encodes CASSNDRAATNEKLFF.

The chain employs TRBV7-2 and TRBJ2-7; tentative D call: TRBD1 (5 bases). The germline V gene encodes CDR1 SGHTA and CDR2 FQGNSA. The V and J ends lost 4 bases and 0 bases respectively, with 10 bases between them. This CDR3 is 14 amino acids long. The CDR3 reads CASSSRATSYEQYF. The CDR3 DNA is TGTGCCAGCAGCTCCAGGGCAACCTCCTACGAGCAGTACTTC.